The 30 T cell receptor beta chains presented below share a single source sample, sequenced in a study of Graves' ophthalmopathy and Graves' hyperthyroidism. RNA transcripts served as template for amplifying TCR beta CDR3 sequences. A first-round RT-PCR used HTBI primers, followed by a second-round multiplex PCR. MiXCR was run by TCRdb on the multiplex PCR reads, yielding one entry per CDR3 protein. The sample includes about 16,000 distinct CDR3 sequences, 46% of them seen just once. Sequencing was performed on peripheral blood. Receptors were obtained from a woman aged 40 to 50 with stable Graves' hyperthyroidism.

This clonotype was picked up many times. The chain employs TRBV5-1 and TRBJ2-7; 8 positions agree with TRBD2. CDR3 length equals 15 residues. V gave up 0 bases and J gave up 3 bases; unmatched junction bases: 5. Germline CDR1 and CDR2: SGHRS and YFSETQ. Here the CDR3 reads CASSLAIAGLYEQYF. The CDR3 DNA sequence: TGCGCCAGCAGCTTGGCGATAGCGGGGCTCTACGAGCAGTACTTC.

The chain couples TRBV7-9 to TRBJ1-1; 11 bases are shared with TRBD1. Per the germline V gene, CDR1 is SEHNR and CDR2 is FQNEAQ (reference sequence). Trimming removed 7 bases from V and 4 bases from J; junction bases left unmatched: 14. The CDR3 has 17 residues. The CDR3 DNA sequence: TGTGCCAGCACGGGAGGCGGGACAGGGGGAGGTGGCACTGAAGCTTTCTTT. Translated: CASTGGGTGGGGTEAFF.

This clonotype is labeled as medium-sized (0.01 to 0.1%). The chain joins TRBV7-8 to TRBJ1-1; D might be TRBD1 (6 bases). V lost 7 bases to trimming and J lost 1 base, with 13 bases between them. Germline V gene sequence: CDR1 SGHVS, CDR2 FQNEAQ. The CDR3 runs 14 residues. CDR3 DNA sequence: TGTGCCAGCAAGACAGGTCTTGGGAACACTGAAGCTTTCTTT. Translating gives CASKTGLGNTEAFF.

The V call is TRBV20-1, the J call TRBJ2-2, with TRBD1 matching 7 bases. Germline V gene sequence: CDR1 DFQATT, CDR2 SNEGSKA (reference sequence). J was trimmed by 0 bases and V by 5 bases; bases with no gene match: 6. This CDR3 is 15 amino acids long. In nucleotides, the CDR3 is TGCAGTGCTCGAAAAAGGGGGCCGAACACCGGGGAGCTGTTTTTT. Amino acids: CSARKRGPNTGELFF.

The CDR3 DNA reads TGCAGTGCCCTCCTGACTAGCGGATTATACAATGAGCAGTTCTTC. As protein: CSALLTSGLYNEQFF. V and J are TRBV20-1 and TRBJ2-1; the match to TRBD2 covers 9 bases. CDR1 DFQATT and CDR2 SNEGSKA come from the germline V gene (reference sequence). Trimming removed 6 bases from V and 4 bases from J; junction bases left unmatched: 10. The CDR3 extends over 15 amino acids.

The table lists this clonotype with many counts. The chain has TRBV12-3 or TRBV12-4 and TRBJ2-5; 10 bases are a match to TRBD2. The CDR3 runs to 16 residues. Trimming at V came to 5 bases and at J to 5 bases, leaving 11 bases not matched to a gene. The CDR3 loop reads CASSPVAGGGRETQYF. Here the CDR3 DNA reads TGTGCCAGCAGTCCCGTAGCGGGGGGCGGGAGGGAGACCCAGTACTTC.

By share, this clonotype counts as medium-sized. The chain combines TRBV24-1 with TRBJ2-1; no definite D call. Germline-derived CDR1 and CDR2 are KGHDR and SFDVKD. Between the trimmed V and J ends, which lost 3 bases and 4 bases, there was a span of 12 bases. The CDR3 covers 15 residues. The CDR3 region is CATSDISGKYNEQFF. As DNA, the CDR3 is TGTGCCACCAGTGATATTTCAGGAAAATACAATGAGCAGTTCTTC.

The chain uses TRBV15 and TRBJ2-2; 8 bases match TRBD1. Germline trimming cut 1 base from V and 7 bases from J; bases unmatched to any gene: 11. The germline V gene encodes CDR1 LNHNV and CDR2 YYDKDF (reference sequence). This CDR3 region has 17 residues. CDR3 nucleotides: TGTGCCACCAGCAGAGTGAGGGCAGGGGGCTTGGACGGGGAGCTGTTTTTT. Residues: CATSRVRAGGLDGELFF.

The V gene is TRBV6-1, the J gene TRBJ2-6; the match to TRBD1 covers 7 bases. This CDR3 is built from 13 residues. The J segment lost 4 bases and the V segment lost 6 bases, leaving 0 bases of the junction unmatched. Germline-derived CDR1 and CDR2 are MNHNS and SASEGT. As DNA, the CDR3 is TGTGCCAGCAGGGGACAGGGGGCCAACGTCCTGACTTTC. It encodes CASRGQGANVLTF.

This clonotype was counted a few times. The V call is TRBV12-5, the J call TRBJ2-2, with a weak D call TRBD1 (6 bases). Germline-derived CDR1 and CDR2 are LGHNT and FRNRAP. The V end lost 1 base, the J end lost 3 bases, and 12 bases lay between the germline ends. The CDR3 totals 16 residues. CDR3 region: CASGLGRDIYTGELFF. CDR3 nucleotide sequence: TGTGCTAGTGGTTTGGGACGGGACATCTACACCGGGGAGCTGTTTTTT.

This clonotype was seen only once. The chain uses TRBV7-2 and TRBJ2-5; D remains unclear. V gave up 0 bases and J gave up 4 bases, with 12 bases separating them. CDR1 is SGHTA and CDR2 is FQGNSA in the germline V gene. The CDR3 extends over 15 amino acids. The CDR3, as DNA: TGTGCCAGCAGCTTAGCAGGCCCTCCAGGAGAGACCCAGTACTTC. As protein: CASSLAGPPGETQYF.

The chain couples TRBV20-1 to TRBJ1-5, with no clear D. This CDR3 spans 13 amino acids. The ends were cut back, 3 bases at V and 5 bases at J, with 11 bases in the middle. CDR1 and CDR2 from the germline V gene are DFQATT and SNEGSKA (reference sequence). CDR3 coding DNA: TGCAGTGCTAGTGTTGGATTCGATCAGCCCCAGCATTTT. This gives the protein CSASVGFDQPQHF.

The V call is TRBV6-2 or TRBV6-3, the J call TRBJ2-7, with D unresolved. V lost 4 bases, J lost 3 bases, and 7 bases lay in between. CDR1 is MNHEY and CDR2 is SVGEGT in the germline V gene. The CDR3 contains 12 residues. CDR3 in DNA: TGTGCCAGCAGTTTTTCGAACTACGAGCAGTACTTC. Amino acid sequence: CASSFSNYEQYF.

Points on this clonotype: This may come from a read error, since a much larger clone is one base off. The chain couples TRBV6-2 or TRBV6-3 to TRBJ2-7; D is undetermined. The V gene lost 4 bases and the J gene lost 6 bases, with 10 bases spanning the gap. The germline V gene encodes CDR1 MNHEY and CDR2 SVGEGT. The CDR3 contains 12 residues. CDR3 sequence reads: CASSFGPCEQYF. CDR3 nucleotide sequence: TGTGCCAGCAGTTTTGGTCCCTGCGAGCAGTACTTC.

This clonotype qualifies as medium-sized (0.01 to 0.1%). V gene TRBV10-3 combines with J gene TRBJ1-6; D is unclear. The CDR3 spans 13 residues. Germline V CDR1 and CDR2: ENHRY, SYGVKD. V was pared by 0 bases and J by 10 bases, with 7 bases between. DNA for the CDR3: TGTGCCATCAGTGAGTCGGAGGGATCACCCCTCCACTTT. Translated: CAISESEGSPLHF.

V is TRBV7-6 and J is TRBJ1-3, with D hard to call. With 5 bases removed from V and 1 base from J, the gap between germline ends came to 6 bases. The germline V gene has CDR1 SGHVS and CDR2 FNYEAQ. This CDR3 is 13 amino acids long. Here the CDR3 reads CASSVISGNTIYF. CDR3 in DNA: TGTGCCAGCAGCGTCATATCTGGAAACACCATATATTTT.

About this clonotype itself: The CDR3 does not end in the conserved phenylalanine or tryptophan, so this is likely a read error. This rearrangement joins TRBV20-1 to TRBJ1-4; D perhaps matches TRBD1 (6 bases). The CDR3 is made up of 14 amino acids. Germline V CDR1 and CDR2: DFQATT, SNEGSKA (reference sequence). The V end was cut by 5 bases, the J end by 8 bases, with 18 bases between. The chain's CDR3 is CSARKGGGLEKLFS. The CDR3 DNA sequence: TGCAGTGCTCGAAAGGGGGGGGGGTTGGAAAAACTGTTTTCT.

With regard to this clonotype: A much larger clone lies one base from this, so it may be a read error. This rearrangement joins TRBV5-8 to TRBJ2-3; 10 bases match TRBD2. Germline CDR1 reads SGHTS; CDR2 reads YDEGEE. The CDR3 runs 16 residues. This CDR3 reads CASSVLAGALTGTQYF. DNA for the CDR3: TGTGCCAGCAGCGTCCTAGCGGGGGCCCTCACAGGTACGCAGTATTTT.

This clonotype is termed medium-sized (0.01 to 0.1%). The junction departs from the called germline gene at one end, perhaps through a read error. The J gene is TRBJ1-6, the V gene TRBV19; unclear D gene. Germline CDR1 reads LNHDA; CDR2 reads SQIVND (reference sequence). The CDR3 spans 13 residues. The CDR3 is CASSPSSNSPLHF. CDR3 nucleotides: TGTGCCAGTAGTCCCTCCTCTAATTCACCCCTCCACTTT.

This clonotype was observed at least ten times. The chain recombines TRBV6-5 with TRBJ1-2, with a possible D match to TRBD1 (6 bases). Germline values: CDR1 MNHEY, CDR2 SVGAGI. This CDR3 is 12 amino acids long. Trimming took off 7 bases at V and 8 bases at J, with 14 bases between the two ends. CDR3 protein: CASKGGMYGYTF. Written as DNA, the CDR3 is TGTGCCAGCAAGGGGGGGATGTACGGCTACACCTTC.

At least ten counts were recorded for this clonotype. This CDR3 reads CASSLALAGGGDEQFF. CDR3 DNA sequence: TGTGCCAGCAGCTTAGCACTAGCGGGAGGGGGGGATGAGCAGTTCTTC. The chain has TRBV7-9 and TRBJ2-1; 13 nucleotides match TRBD2. From germline, CDR1 is SEHNR and CDR2 FQNEAQ (reference sequence). This CDR3 contains 16 residues. The V and J ends lost 0 bases and 8 bases, in that order; junction bases with no gene match: 4.

This clonotype is judged medium-sized (0.01 to 0.1%). The chain uses TRBV29-1 and TRBJ1-2, with 12 positions matching TRBD1. The CDR3 is made up of 13 amino acids. The V gene's germline CDR1 is SQVTM and CDR2 ANQGSEA. V lost 7 bases and J lost 7; bases outside the gene matches: 7. The chain's CDR3 is CSGGGQGAPGYTF. The CDR3, as DNA: TGCAGCGGGGGGGGACAGGGGGCGCCTGGCTACACCTTC.

As for this clonotype: Likely a read error: the CDR3 ends without its conserved phenylalanine or tryptophan. V gene TRBV24-1 combines with J gene TRBJ2-7, with 11 bases that match TRBD1. J lost 0 bases, V lost 7 bases, and 7 bases had no gene match. Germline V CDR1 and CDR2: KGHDR, SFDVKD. The CDR3 consists of 16 residues. The CDR3 nucleotides read TGTGCCACCAGATACAATGGGACAGGGGGCTCCTACGAGCAGTACTTA. Translation: CATRYNGTGGSYEQYL.

The rearrangement links TRBV24-1 to TRBJ2-2; D is unclear. This CDR3 has 13 amino acids. Trimming took 12 bases from V and 1 from J, leaving 11 bases between them. Germline assignment: CDR1 KGHDR and CDR2 SFDVKD. CDR3 sequence: CAGKTQNTGELFF. Here the CDR3 DNA reads TGTGCCGGGAAGACACAGAACACCGGGGAGCTGTTTTTT.

In regard to this clonotype: The CDR3 carries no conserved terminal phenylalanine or tryptophan, so it likely arises from a read error. The CDR3: CSARDGDNNEQFS. CDR3 DNA: TGCAGTGCTAGAGACGGAGACAACAATGAGCAGTTCTCC. The gene calls are TRBV20-1 and TRBJ2-1; D not resolved. The CDR3 is 13 amino acids. The germline gives CDR1 DFQATT, CDR2 SNEGSKA (reference sequence). V lost 0 bases and J 5 bases, leaving 8 bases between the germline ends.

This clonotype came up many times. The chain joins TRBV5-1 to TRBJ2-3; TRBD2 matches at 9 bases. The V gene end was trimmed by 4 bases and the J gene end by 6 bases; junction bases not matched to a gene: 9. There are 15 residues in the CDR3. The germline CDR1 and CDR2 sequences are SGHRS and YFSETQ. CDR3 nucleotide sequence: TGCGCCAGCAGCAAAGGGTCAGCGGGGGGCGATACGCAGTATTTT. This codes for CASSKGSAGGDTQYF.

The V and J genes are TRBV20-1 and TRBJ2-5, with D possibly being TRBD1 or TRBD2 (6 bases each). The V end lost 5 bases, the J end lost 5 bases, and 21 bases lay between the germline ends. Germline V gives CDR1 DFQATT, CDR2 SNEGSKA (reference sequence). The CDR3 consists of 15 residues. The CDR3, as DNA: TGCAGTGCTGGTAAGGGGGGCCCACCATCGGAGACCCAGTACTTC. It encodes CSAGKGGPPSETQYF.

This clonotype has at least ten counts. The rearrangement links TRBV7-3 to TRBJ2-6; weak D call: TRBD1 (5 bases). Between the trimmed V and J ends, which lost 0 bases and 2 bases, there was a span of 14 bases. From germline, CDR1 is SGHTA and CDR2 FQGTGA. CDR3 length: 18 residues. CDR3 protein: CASSLTNIQGAGANVLTF. The CDR3 nucleotides read TGTGCCAGCAGCTTAACTAATATCCAGGGTGCTGGGGCCAACGTCCTGACTTTC.

This clonotype qualifies as medium-sized. The chain has TRBV10-3 and TRBJ2-1; D might be TRBD2 (6 bases). V was trimmed by 2 bases and J by 2 bases, leaving 10 bases between them. The CDR3 spans 15 residues. CDR1 and CDR2 (germline): ENHRY, SYGVKD. In nucleotides, the CDR3 is TGTGCCATCAGTGAGGGCGCGGGGCCCTACAATGAGCAGTTCTTC. This gives the protein CAISEGAGPYNEQFF.

This clonotype was seen ten or more times. CDR3 loop: CASSYGGVGTQYF. Here the CDR3 DNA reads TGTGCCAGCAGTTACGGCGGTGTCGGGACCCAGTACTTC. The chain combines TRBV6-5 with TRBJ2-5; no reliable D call. The germline CDR1 and CDR2 sequences are MNHEY and SVGAGI. This CDR3 spans 13 amino acids. The V gene lost 2 bases and the J gene lost 7 bases, with 11 bases spanning the gap.